The 21 T cell receptor beta chains given below trace back to one sample, sequenced in a study of shared clonotypes between healthy human individuals. Only in-frame clones appear in the TCRdb table, and some are missing; sequencing was by immunoSEQ multiplex PCR. The table lists a few million clones, 93% of them singletons. The source material was naive CD4+ T cells from PBMCs. The subset here: CD45RA+ positively selected. The receptor source for this set is a man younger than 35 in good health. Some clones in this sample may be carry-over from other donors' samples.

This clone is a singleton in its sample. The CDR3 nucleotides are TGCAGTGCTGCCCCTCCAGAGACCCAGTACTTC. It is translated as CSAAPPETQYF. The rearrangement uses TRBV20-1 and TRBJ2-5, with D unclear. Germline V gene lookup returns CDR1 DFQATT and CDR2 SNEGSKA (reference sequence). The length of the CDR3 is 11 residues. The V gene lost 5 bases and the J gene lost 4 bases, with 8 bases spanning the gap.

This clone was picked up one time. The chain links TRBV5-1 to TRBJ2-2; tentative D call: TRBD2 (5 bases). V lost 2 bases, J lost 5 bases, and 10 bases lay in between. Germline CDR1 and CDR2: SGHRS and YFSETQ. The CDR3 runs 14 residues. The CDR3: CASSFIAMTGELFF. CDR3 nucleotide sequence: TGCGCCAGCAGCTTTATAGCGATGACCGGGGAGCTGTTTTTT.

This chain links TRBV7-2 with TRBJ2-1; no clear D gene. Germline lookup yields CDR1 SGHTA and CDR2 FQGNSA. V was pared by 5 bases and J by 9 bases, with 17 bases between. The CDR3 sequence is 14 residues long. In DNA, the CDR3 is TGTGCCAGCAGCATTAGAAGGACGGCCGGTGAGCAGTTCTTC. It encodes CASSIRRTAGEQFF.

This chain joins TRBV6-5 and TRBJ2-5, with a possible D match to TRBD2 (6 bases). Germline V gives CDR1 MNHEY, CDR2 SVGAGI. The V end lost 3 bases, the J end lost 7 bases, and 21 bases lay between the germline ends. This CDR3 comprises 16 residues. DNA of the CDR3: TGTGCCAGCAGTTATCGGGCTAGCGTTGCGGGCGTGACCCAGTACTTC. Its protein is CASSYRASVAGVTQYF.

In this sample, this clone turned up once. The gene calls are TRBV5-4 and TRBJ2-2; D is possibly TRBD1 (6 bases). The CDR3 sequence is 16 residues long. Germline V gives CDR1 SGHNT, CDR2 YYREEE (reference sequence). Trimming shortened V by 2 bases and J by 0 bases, and 11 bases separated the two germline ends. DNA of the CDR3: TGTGCCAGCAGCTTTGGGGGCGCGACGAACACCGGGGAGCTGTTTTTT. Its translation is CASSFGGATNTGELFF.

The rearrangement uses TRBV18 and TRBJ2-5; 8 bases are a match to TRBD2. Germline V gives CDR1 KGHSH, CDR2 LQKENI. V dropped 6 bases and J dropped 2; count of bases not matched to a gene: 8. The CDR3 covers 15 residues. CDR3 sequence: CASSPRREAQETQYF. Here the CDR3 DNA reads TGTGCCAGCTCCCCCCGGCGGGAGGCTCAAGAGACCCAGTACTTC.

The chain recombines TRBV7-3 with TRBJ1-1; the D gene is possibly TRBD1 (5 bases). The germline V gene encodes CDR1 SGHTA and CDR2 FQGTGA. The V gene lost 5 bases and the J gene lost 5 bases, with 12 bases spanning the gap. The CDR3 extends over 13 amino acids. CDR3 amino acids: CASSPTRDTEAFF. CDR3 nucleotide sequence: TGTGCCAGCAGCCCCACCAGGGATACTGAAGCTTTCTTT.

V gene TRBV6-5 combines with J gene TRBJ1-1; D remains unclear. This CDR3 has 11 residues. Germline V gives CDR1 MNHEY, CDR2 SVGAGI. V was pared by 6 bases and J by 6 bases, with 8 bases between. CDR3 sequence reads: CASRQGSEAFF. In DNA, the CDR3 is TGTGCCAGCAGGCAAGGGTCTGAAGCTTTCTTT.

This clone was counted between two and nine times. This sequence joins TRBV7-2 and TRBJ1-5; D is possibly TRBD1 (5 bases). Germline V gene sequence: CDR1 SGHTA, CDR2 FQGNSA. V was cut by 5 bases and J by 3 bases, with 11 bases left in between. The length of the CDR3 is 14 residues. DNA of the CDR3: TGTGCCAGCAGCCGGGGCACGGCCAATCAGCCCCAGCATTTT. Encoded protein: CASSRGTANQPQHF.

The chain is built from TRBV7-2 and TRBJ2-7, with a possible D match to TRBD2 (6 bases). CDR1 SGHTA and CDR2 FQGNSA come from the germline V gene. The V gene lost 3 bases and the J gene lost 2 bases, with 8 bases spanning the gap. The CDR3 extends over 13 amino acids. CDR3 sequence reads: CASSLRDAYEQYF. In DNA, the CDR3 is TGTGCCAGCAGCTTGCGGGATGCCTACGAGCAGTACTTC.

The CDR3 here is CASSLGRTETQYF. CDR3 nucleotides: TGTGCCAGCAGCTTAGGAAGGACGGAGACCCAGTACTTC. The chain carries TRBV11-2 and TRBJ2-5, with D unclear. Trimming pared 1 base from V and 5 bases from J, leaving 8 bases between. The CDR3 sequence is 13 residues long. Germline V gene sequence: CDR1 SGHAT, CDR2 FQNNGV.

Regarding this clone: Additional DNA sequences in this sample encode the identical CDR3. The chain couples TRBV30 to TRBJ2-2; 8 bases agree with TRBD2. The CDR3 spans 12 residues. Germline-derived CDR1 and CDR2 are GTSNPN and SVGIG (reference sequence). Trimming cost V 5 bases and J 7 bases; bases outside gene matches: 3. CDR3 coding DNA: TGTGCCTGGTCCGGGACTAGCGGGGAGCTGTTTTTT. Amino acids: CAWSGTSGELFF.

Turning to this clone: The junction departs from the called germline gene at one end, perhaps through a read error. This chain links TRBV5-1 with TRBJ2-1; 9 bases line up with TRBD2. Germline V CDR1 and CDR2: SGHRS, YFSETQ. CDR3 size: 15 residues. Written as DNA, the CDR3 is TGCGCCAGCACCTTGGTAGCGGGAGCCAACAATGAGCAGTTCTTC. It translates to CASTLVAGANNEQFF.

DNA for the CDR3: TGTGCCACCACGGGACTAGCGGGGAGAGTAACAGATACGCAGTATTTT. Translated, it gives CATTGLAGRVTDTQYF. The rearrangement joins TRBV11-2 to TRBJ2-3; 13 bases match TRBD2. The CDR3 runs to 16 residues. Looked up from germline, CDR1 is SGHAT and CDR2 is FQNNGV. Trimming took 10 bases from V and 3 from J; bases not matched to a gene: 10.

The chain joins TRBV7-9 to TRBJ1-3, with TRBD1 matching over 9 bases. CDR3 size: 15 residues. With V trimmed by 6 bases and J by 3 bases, 6 bases remained unmatched. Germline-derived CDR1 and CDR2 are SEHNR and FQNEAQ (reference sequence). The chain's CDR3 is CASSQTGGFGNTIYF. Here the CDR3 DNA reads TGTGCCAGCAGTCAAACAGGGGGCTTTGGAAACACCATATATTTT.

V is TRBV18 and J is TRBJ2-1; 13 bases are shared with TRBD2. In germline, CDR1 is KGHSH, CDR2 LQKENI. The CDR3 loop spans 17 amino acids. V lost 2 bases and J lost 8; bases outside the gene matches: 9. This CDR3 reads CASSPGLAGVLGDEQFF. The CDR3 DNA is TGTGCCAGCTCACCAGGACTAGCGGGAGTTCTAGGCGATGAGCAGTTCTTC.

This chain links TRBV7-3 with TRBJ2-2; D is undetermined. Trimming left V 6 bases short and J 1 base short, with 6 bases between. Per the germline V gene, CDR1 is SGHTA and CDR2 is FQGTGA. CDR3 length: 13 residues. CDR3 amino acids: CASRPQNTGELFF. CDR3 in DNA: TGTGCCAGCAGGCCTCAGAACACCGGGGAGCTGTTTTTT. Together with reference TRBV7-3 and TRBJ2-2, the CDR3 gives the full variable domain: GAGVSQTPSNKVTEKGKYVELRCDPISGHTALYWYRQSLGQGPEFLIYFQGTGAADDSGLPNDRFFAVRPEGSVSTLKIQRTERGDSAVYLCASRPQNTGELFFGEGSRLTVL.

The chain joins TRBV10-3 to TRBJ2-1; D gene unclear. CDR1 is ENHRY, CDR2 SYGVKD, per germline. The CDR3 is made up of 15 amino acids. The V end was cut by 5 bases, the J end by 2 bases, with 13 bases between. CDR3: CAISPHGITYNEQFF. The CDR3 DNA reads as TGTGCCATCAGTCCCCATGGGATTACCTACAATGAGCAGTTCTTC.

The J gene is TRBJ1-1, the V gene TRBV27; TRBD1 might be the D (6 bases). The ends were cut back, 8 bases at V and 3 bases at J, with 16 bases in the middle. CDR3 length: 14 residues. Germline values: CDR1 MNHEY, CDR2 SMNVEV (reference sequence). This CDR3 reads CASSLGGSHTEAFF. CDR3 sequence (DNA): TGTGCCAGCTCCTTAGGGGGTAGCCACACTGAAGCTTTCTTT.

This rearrangement joins TRBV5-1 to TRBJ2-1; D is uncertain. The CDR3 runs 17 residues. In germline, CDR1 is SGHRS, CDR2 YFSETQ. V gave up 0 bases and J gave up 0 bases, with 13 bases separating them. The CDR3 is CASSLAGYPTSYNEQFF. In DNA, the CDR3 is TGCGCCAGCAGCTTGGCTGGCTATCCAACCTCCTACAATGAGCAGTTCTTC. The complete variable domain, with remaining parts taken from reference TRBV5-1 and TRBJ2-1, reads KAGVTQTPRYLIKTRGQQVTLSCSPISGHRSVSWYQQTPGQGLQFLFEYFSETQRNKGNFPGRFSGRQFSNSRSEMNVSTLELGDSALYLCASSLAGYPTSYNEQFFGPGTRLTVL.

The chain couples TRBV25-1 to TRBJ1-1; D unclear. Germline V gene sequence: CDR1 MGHDK, CDR2 SYGVNS. The CDR3 is made up of 16 amino acids. Trimming left V 3 bases short and J 0 bases short, with 14 bases between. The CDR3: CASSDRRDWMNTEAFF. The CDR3 DNA reads as TGTGCCAGCAGTGACCGAAGGGATTGGATGAACACTGAAGCTTTCTTT.